The clone carrying this TCR beta chain was detected many times. In TCRdb, the 5' RACE reads were re-called with MiXCR into one record per CDR3 protein. The data show 55,000 to 75,000 distinct CDR3 sequences, roughly 9% seen once. The data stem from a study of spatial heterogeneity in lung cancer. The overall study: The donor group consisted of under 95 patients who had untreated, early-stage non-small cell lung cancer. Raw sequencing reads included, on average, more than 9.5 appearances of each unique TCR and UMI combination.

Sample time point: blood at routine non-recurrence follow-up after resection. The input material, whole RNA from tumor, nontumor lung or frozen PBMC, was sequenced unsorted. The clonotype comes from a female donor with early-stage non-small cell lung cancer. Sequenced material: PBMCs, taken at follow-up.

Written as DNA, the CDR3 is TGTGCCAGTAAGGGCCAGGGGACCTATGGCTACACCTTC. Amino acid sequence: CASKGQGTYGYTF. The chain combines TRBV19 with TRBJ1-2; D is possibly TRBD1 (6 bases). The CDR3 has 13 residues. Germline loops: CDR1 LNHDA, CDR2 SQIVND (reference sequence). Trimming shortened V by 7 bases and J by 4 bases, and 13 bases separated the two germline ends.